This T cell receptor beta chain is from a study of cytomegalovirus exposure and HLA in healthy donors. Study-level points and caveats: Indistinguishable V segments such as TRBV6-2 and TRBV6-3 were excluded. Associated with HLA alleles at 0.05 false discovery rate in a later analysis were fewer than 20,000 TCR beta sequences. Most TCR beta V segments were productive about 90% or about 30% of the time in an earlier analysis.

About this clone: What it binds is not known.

V lost 3 bases, J lost 0 bases, and 9 bases lay in between. Germline V gives CDR1 KGHSH, CDR2 LQKENI. The CDR3 length is 15 residues. Use of 60 Vbeta and 13 Jbeta primers characterized the PCR. Method: immunoSEQ multiplex PCR; TCRdb's copy keeps in-frame clones and lacks some. Among tens of thousands of clones, roughly 80% were seen once, and the ten largest hold approximately 3%. The sequence derives from a man aged 25 to 40 in good health and CMV-seronegative. The chain carries TRBV18 and TRBJ1-3; no clear D. Sequencing was carried out using PBMCs. In DNA, the CDR3 is TGTGCCAGCTCACCTACATGGAGCTCTGGAAACACCATATATTTT. Amino acid sequence: CASSPTWSSGNTIYF.